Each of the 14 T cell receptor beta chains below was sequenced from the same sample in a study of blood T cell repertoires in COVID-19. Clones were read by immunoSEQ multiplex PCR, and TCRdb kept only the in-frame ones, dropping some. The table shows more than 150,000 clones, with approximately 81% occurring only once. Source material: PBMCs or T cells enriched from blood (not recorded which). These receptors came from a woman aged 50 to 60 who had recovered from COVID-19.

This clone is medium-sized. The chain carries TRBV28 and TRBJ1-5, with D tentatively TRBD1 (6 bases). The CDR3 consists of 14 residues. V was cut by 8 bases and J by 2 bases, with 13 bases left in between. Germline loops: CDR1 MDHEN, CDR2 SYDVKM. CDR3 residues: CASLATGGNQPQHF. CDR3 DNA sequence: TGTGCCAGCCTCGCGACAGGCGGCAATCAGCCCCAGCATTTT.

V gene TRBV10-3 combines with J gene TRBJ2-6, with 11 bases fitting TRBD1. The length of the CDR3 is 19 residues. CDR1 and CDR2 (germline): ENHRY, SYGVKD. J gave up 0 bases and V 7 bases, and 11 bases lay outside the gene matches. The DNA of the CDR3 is TGTGCCATCAAAGGTGGGGACAGGGGGGACCACTCTGGGGCCAACGTCCTGACTTTC. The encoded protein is CAIKGGDRGDHSGANVLTF.

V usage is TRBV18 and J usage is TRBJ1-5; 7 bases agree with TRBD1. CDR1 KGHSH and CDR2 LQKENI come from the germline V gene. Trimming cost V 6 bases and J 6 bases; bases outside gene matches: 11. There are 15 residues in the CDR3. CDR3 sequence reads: CASSRQGGNAQPQHF. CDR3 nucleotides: TGTGCCAGCTCGCGACAGGGCGGAAATGCTCAGCCCCAGCATTTT.

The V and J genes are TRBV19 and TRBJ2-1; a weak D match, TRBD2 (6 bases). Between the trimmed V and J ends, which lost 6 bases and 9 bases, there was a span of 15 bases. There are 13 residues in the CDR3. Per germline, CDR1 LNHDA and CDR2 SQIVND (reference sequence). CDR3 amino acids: CASREGRRVEQFF. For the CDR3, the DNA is TGTGCCAGTAGGGAGGGACGTCGGGTTGAGCAGTTCTTC.

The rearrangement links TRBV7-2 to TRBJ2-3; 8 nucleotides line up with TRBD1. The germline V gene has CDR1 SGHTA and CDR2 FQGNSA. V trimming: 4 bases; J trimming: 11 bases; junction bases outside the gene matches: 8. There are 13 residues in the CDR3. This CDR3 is CASSSDRGRKQYF. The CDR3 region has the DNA TGTGCCAGCAGCTCAGACAGGGGACGGAAGCAGTATTTT.

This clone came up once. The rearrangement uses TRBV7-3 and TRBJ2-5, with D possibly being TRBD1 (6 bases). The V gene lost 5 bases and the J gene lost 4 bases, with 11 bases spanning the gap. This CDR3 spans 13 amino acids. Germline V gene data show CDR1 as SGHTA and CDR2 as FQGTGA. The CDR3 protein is CASSTGRRETQYF. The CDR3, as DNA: TGTGCCAGCAGCACAGGGCGGCGAGAGACCCAGTACTTC.

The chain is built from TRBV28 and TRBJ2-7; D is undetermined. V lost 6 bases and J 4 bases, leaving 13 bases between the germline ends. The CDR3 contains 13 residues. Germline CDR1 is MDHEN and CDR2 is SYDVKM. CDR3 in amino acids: CASRASVLYEQYF. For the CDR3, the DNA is TGTGCCAGCAGGGCCAGTGTGTTGTACGAGCAGTACTTC.

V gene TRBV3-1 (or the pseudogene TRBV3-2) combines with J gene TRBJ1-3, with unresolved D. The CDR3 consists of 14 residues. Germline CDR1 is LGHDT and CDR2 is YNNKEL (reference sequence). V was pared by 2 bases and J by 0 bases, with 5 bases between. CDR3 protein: CASSQQASGNTIYF. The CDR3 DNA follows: TGTGCCAGCAGCCAACAGGCCTCTGGAAACACCATATATTTT.

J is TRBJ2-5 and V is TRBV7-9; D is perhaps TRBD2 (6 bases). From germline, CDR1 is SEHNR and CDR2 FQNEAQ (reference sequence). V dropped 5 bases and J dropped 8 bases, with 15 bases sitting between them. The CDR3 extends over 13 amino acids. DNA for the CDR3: TGTGCCAGCAGCGGGGGGTCGGCAATCACCCAGTACTTC. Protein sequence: CASSGGSAITQYF. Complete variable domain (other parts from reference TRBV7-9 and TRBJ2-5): DTGVSQNPRHKITKRGQNVTFRCDPISEHNRLYWYRQTLGQGPEFLTYFQNEAQLEKSRLLSDRFSAERPKGSFSTLEIQRTEQGDSAMYLCASSGGSAITQYFGPGTRLLVL.

CDR3 nucleotides: TGTGCCAGCTCGCAGATTAGCAATCAGCCCCAGCATTTT. Protein product: CASSQISNQPQHF. The rearrangement links TRBV18 to TRBJ1-5; unclear D gene. Germline assignment: CDR1 KGHSH and CDR2 LQKENI. The CDR3 has 13 residues. V dropped 6 bases and J dropped 0 bases, with 6 bases sitting between them.

In nucleotides, the CDR3 is TGTGCCAGCAGTTACACCACAGGGACCGGAAACACCATATATTTT. Its translation: CASSYTTGTGNTIYF. This rearrangement joins TRBV28 to TRBJ1-3; D might be TRBD1 (6 bases). The CDR3 runs to 15 residues. From germline, CDR1 is MDHEN and CDR2 SYDVKM. Trimming took 4 bases from V and 4 from J, leaving 14 bases between them.

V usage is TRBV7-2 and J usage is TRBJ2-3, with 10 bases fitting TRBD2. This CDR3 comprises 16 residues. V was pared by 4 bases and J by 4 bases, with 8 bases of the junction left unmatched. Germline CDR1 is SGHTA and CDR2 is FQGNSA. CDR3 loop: CASSSRSTSGSDTQYF. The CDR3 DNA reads TGTGCCAGCAGCTCCCGTTCGACTAGCGGGTCAGATACGCAGTATTTT.

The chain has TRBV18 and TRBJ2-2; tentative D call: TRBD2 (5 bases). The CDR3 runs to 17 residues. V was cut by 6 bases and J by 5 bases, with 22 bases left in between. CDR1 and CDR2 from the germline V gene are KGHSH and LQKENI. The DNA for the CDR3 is TGTGCCAGCTCCGTGGGAGTAGGTAGCGCGAGTACCGGGGAGCTGTTTTTT. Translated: CASSVGVGSASTGELFF.

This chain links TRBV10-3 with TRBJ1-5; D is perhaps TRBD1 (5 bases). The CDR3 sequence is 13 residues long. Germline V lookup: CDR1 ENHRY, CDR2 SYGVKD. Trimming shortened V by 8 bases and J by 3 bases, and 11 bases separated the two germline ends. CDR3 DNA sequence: TGTGCCATCGGGGCAGGGATCAATCAGCCCCAGCATTTT. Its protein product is CAIGAGINQPQHF.